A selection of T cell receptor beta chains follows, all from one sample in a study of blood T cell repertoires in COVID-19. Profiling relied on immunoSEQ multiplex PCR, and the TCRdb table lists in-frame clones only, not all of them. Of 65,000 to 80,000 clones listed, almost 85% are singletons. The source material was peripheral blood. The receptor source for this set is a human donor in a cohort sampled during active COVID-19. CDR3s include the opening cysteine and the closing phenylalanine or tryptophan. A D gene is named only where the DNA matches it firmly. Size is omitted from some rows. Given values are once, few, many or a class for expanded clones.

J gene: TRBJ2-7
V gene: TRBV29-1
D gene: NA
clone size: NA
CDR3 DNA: TGCAGCGTGGGCCAGGGATCCTACGAGCAGTACTTC
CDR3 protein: CSVGQGSYEQYF

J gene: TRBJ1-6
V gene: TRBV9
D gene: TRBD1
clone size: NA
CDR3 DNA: TGTGCCAGCAGCTCCAGACAGGGAAGCGGATCACCCCTCCACTTT
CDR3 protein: CASSSRQGSGSPLHF

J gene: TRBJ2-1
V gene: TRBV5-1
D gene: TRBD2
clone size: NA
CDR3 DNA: TGCGCCAGCAGCTTGAGCGGGGCCAGATACAATGAGCAGTTCTTC
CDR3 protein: CASSLSGARYNEQFF

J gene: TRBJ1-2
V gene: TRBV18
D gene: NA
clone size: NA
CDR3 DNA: TGTGCCAGCTCACCGTCAGGGGCGGATGGCTACACCTTC
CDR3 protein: CASSPSGADGYTF

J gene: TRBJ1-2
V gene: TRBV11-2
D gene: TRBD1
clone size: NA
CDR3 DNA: TGTGCCAGCAGCCCCGGACAGGGGCTTAACTATGGCTACACCTTC
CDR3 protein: CASSPGQGLNYGYTF

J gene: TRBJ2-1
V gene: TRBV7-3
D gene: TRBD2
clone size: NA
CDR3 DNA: TGTGCCAGCAGCTTCGGCGGGGGGTTCAATGAGCAGTTCTTC
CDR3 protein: CASSFGGGFNEQFF

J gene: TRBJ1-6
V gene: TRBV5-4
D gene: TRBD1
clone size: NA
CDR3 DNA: TGTGCCAGCAGCCCGGGACAGAATCTTAATTCACCCCTCCACTTT
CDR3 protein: CASSPGQNLNSPLHF

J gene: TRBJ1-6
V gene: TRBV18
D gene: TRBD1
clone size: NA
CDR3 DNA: TGTGCCAGCTCAGATCTCGGGACAGGGAATTCACCCCTCCACTTT
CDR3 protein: CASSDLGTGNSPLHF

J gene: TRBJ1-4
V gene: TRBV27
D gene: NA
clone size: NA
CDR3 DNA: TGTGCCAGCAGTGCAAAAACCCGGCGCGGGGTCGGGGAAAAACTGTTTTTT
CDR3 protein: CASSAKTRRGVGEKLFF

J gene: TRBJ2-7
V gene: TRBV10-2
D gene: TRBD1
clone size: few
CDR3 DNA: TGCGCCAGCAGTGAGATGGGACAGGGGACGAACGAGCAGTACTTC
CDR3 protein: CASSEMGQGTNEQYF

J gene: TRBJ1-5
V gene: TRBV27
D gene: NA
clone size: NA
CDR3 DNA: TGTGCCAGCAGTTTCAGGTCTGCTGGTCGCAATCAGCCCCAGCATTTT
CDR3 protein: CASSFRSAGRNQPQHF

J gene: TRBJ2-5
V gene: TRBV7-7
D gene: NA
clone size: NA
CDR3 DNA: TGTGCTAGCAGCTTATCTTGGACAGACCAAGAGACCCAGTACTTC
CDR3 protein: CASSLSWTDQETQYF

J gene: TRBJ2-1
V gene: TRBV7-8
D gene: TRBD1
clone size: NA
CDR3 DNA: TGTGCCAGCAGCCCCGGACAGGCCTACAATGAGCAGTTCTTC
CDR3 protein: CASSPGQAYNEQFF

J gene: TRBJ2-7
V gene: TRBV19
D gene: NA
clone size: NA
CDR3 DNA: TGTGCCAGTAAGTTTATGGCAGGGTCCTACGAGCAGTACTTC
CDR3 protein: CASKFMAGSYEQYF

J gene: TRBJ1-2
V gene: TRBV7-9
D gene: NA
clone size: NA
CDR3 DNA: TGTGCCAGCAGCCTACCCGAGGGATTCGCTTTAGATGGCTACACCTTC
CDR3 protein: CASSLPEGFALDGYTF

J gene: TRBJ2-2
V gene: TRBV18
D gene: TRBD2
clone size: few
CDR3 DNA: TGTGCCAGCTCACCACCGGCAGCGGGGGGATATACCGGGGAGCTGTTTTTT
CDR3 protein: CASSPPAAGGYTGELFF

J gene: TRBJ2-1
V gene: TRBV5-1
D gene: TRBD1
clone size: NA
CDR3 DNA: TGCGCCAGCAGCCTGGCCCCCAGGGGGTACAATGAGCAGTTCTTC
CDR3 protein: CASSLAPRGYNEQFF

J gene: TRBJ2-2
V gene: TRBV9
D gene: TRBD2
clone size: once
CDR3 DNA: TGTGCCAGCAGCCCTCGGACTAGCGGCACCGGGGAGCTGTTTTTT
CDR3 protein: CASSPRTSGTGELFF